In its sample, the clone carrying this TCR beta chain ranks as medium-sized. This CDR3 has 14 amino acids. V shed 0 bases and J shed 3 bases, with 11 bases lying between them. CDR1 is SQVTM, CDR2 ANQGSEA, per germline. The memory fraction was CD4+CD45RO+CD25- cells. TCRdb fed the 5' RACE reads into MiXCR, producing one record per CDR3 protein. Altogether about 8,600 distinct CDR3 sequences are present, around 16% being singletons, with the ten largest covering 3.5%. This receptor was identified in a female donor with breast cancer. What was sequenced was memory CD4+ T cells sorted from blood. Indicated subset: memory CD4+ T cells, CD4+CD45RO+CD25-. The chain carries TRBV29-1 and TRBJ2-5; weak D call: TRBD2 (6 bases). CDR3 DNA sequence: TGCAGCGTTGAAGATCAGCGGAGGGAAGAGACCCAGTACTTC. Translation gives CSVEDQRREETQYF.